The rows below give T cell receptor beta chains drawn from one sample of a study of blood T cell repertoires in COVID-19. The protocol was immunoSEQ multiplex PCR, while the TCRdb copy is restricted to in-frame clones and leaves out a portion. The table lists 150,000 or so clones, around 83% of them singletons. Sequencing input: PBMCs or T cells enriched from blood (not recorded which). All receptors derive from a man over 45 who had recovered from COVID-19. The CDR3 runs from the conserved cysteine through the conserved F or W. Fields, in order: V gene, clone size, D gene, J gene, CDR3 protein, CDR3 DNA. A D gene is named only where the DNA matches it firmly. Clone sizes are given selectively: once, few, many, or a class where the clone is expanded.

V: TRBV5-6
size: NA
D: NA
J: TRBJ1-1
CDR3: CASSLRVATEAFF
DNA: TGTGCCAGCAGCTTACGGGTCGCCACTGAAGCTTTCTTT

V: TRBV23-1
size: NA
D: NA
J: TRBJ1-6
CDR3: CASSQSRPNSSLHF
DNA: TGCGCCAGCAGTCAATCGCGTCCGAATTCATCCCTCCACTTT

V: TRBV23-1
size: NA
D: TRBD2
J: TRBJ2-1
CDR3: CASSQRMSRPEGRGGGHEQFF
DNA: TGCGCCAGCAGTCAACGAATGTCGCGTCCCGAGGGACGGGGGGGCGGGCATGAGCAGTTCTTC

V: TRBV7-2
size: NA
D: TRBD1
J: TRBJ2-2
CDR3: CASSLDRDRGWTGELFF
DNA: TGTGCCAGCAGCTTAGACCGGGACAGGGGTTGGACCGGGGAGCTGTTTTTT

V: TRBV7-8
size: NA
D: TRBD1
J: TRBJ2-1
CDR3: CASSLGWSGQLYNEQFF
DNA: TGTGCCAGCAGCTTAGGTTGGTCGGGACAGCTTTACAATGAGCAGTTCTTC

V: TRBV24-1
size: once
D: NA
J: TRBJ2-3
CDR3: CATSDFSREGDTQYF
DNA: TGTGCCACCAGTGATTTCTCCAGGGAAGGTGATACGCAGTATTTT

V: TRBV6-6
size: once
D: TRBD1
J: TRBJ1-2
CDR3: CASSQRQGGYGYTF
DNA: TGTGCCAGCAGTCAGAGACAGGGCGGGTATGGCTACACCTTC

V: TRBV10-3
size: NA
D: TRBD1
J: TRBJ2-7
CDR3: CAISGTGDEQYF
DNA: TGTGCCATCAGTGGGACAGGGGACGAGCAGTACTTC

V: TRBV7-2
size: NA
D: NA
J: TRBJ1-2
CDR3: CASSLVRDGYTF
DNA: TGTGCCAGCAGCTTAGTCAGGGATGGCTACACCTTC

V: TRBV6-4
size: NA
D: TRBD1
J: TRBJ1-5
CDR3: CASSDCRGQGSNQPQHF
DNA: TGTGCCAGCAGTGATTGCAGAGGACAGGGGAGCAATCAGCCCCAGCATTTT

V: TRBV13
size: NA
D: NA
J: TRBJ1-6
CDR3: CASSLESPLHF
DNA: TGTGCCAGCAGCTTGGAGTCACCCCTCCACTTT

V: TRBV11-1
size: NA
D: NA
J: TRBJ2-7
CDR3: CASSLEVTQSEQYF
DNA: TGTGCCAGCAGCTTGGAGGTGACCCAAAGCGAGCAGTACTTC

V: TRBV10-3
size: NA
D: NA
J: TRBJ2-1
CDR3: CAIEGDANEQFF
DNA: TGTGCCATCGAGGGGGATGCCAATGAGCAGTTCTTC

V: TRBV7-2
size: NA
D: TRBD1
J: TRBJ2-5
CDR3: CASSPSTGAAQETQYF
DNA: TGTGCCAGCAGCCCATCGACAGGGGCGGCTCAAGAGACCCAGTACTTC

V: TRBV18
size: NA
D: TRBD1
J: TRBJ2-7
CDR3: CASSRRTGNYEQYF
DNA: TGTGCCAGCTCACGACGGACAGGAAATTACGAGCAGTACTTC

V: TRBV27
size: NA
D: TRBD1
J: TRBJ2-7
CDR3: CASSALGQGSGYEQYF
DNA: TGTGCCAGCAGTGCCCTTGGACAGGGGTCGGGCTACGAGCAGTACTTC

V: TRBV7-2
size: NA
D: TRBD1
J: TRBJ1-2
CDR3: CASSLTGGGFYGYTF
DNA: TGTGCCAGCAGCCTAACAGGGGGCGGGTTCTATGGCTACACCTTC

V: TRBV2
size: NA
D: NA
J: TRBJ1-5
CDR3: CASSATGYNQPQHF
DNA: TGTGCCAGCAGCGCCACAGGGTACAATCAGCCCCAGCATTTT

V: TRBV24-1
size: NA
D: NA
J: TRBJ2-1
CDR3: CATSAVGNDNEQFF
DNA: TGTGCCACCAGTGCAGTTGGTAATGACAATGAGCAGTTCTTC

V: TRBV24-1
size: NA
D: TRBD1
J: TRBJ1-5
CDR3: CATSEPDRGASGNQPQHF
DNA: TGTGCCACCAGTGAGCCTGACAGGGGAGCATCGGGCAATCAGCCCCAGCATTTT

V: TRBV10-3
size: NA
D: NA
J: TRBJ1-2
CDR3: CAITPGGEGYGYTF
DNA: TGTGCCATCACCCCTGGTGGGGAGGGCTATGGCTACACCTTC

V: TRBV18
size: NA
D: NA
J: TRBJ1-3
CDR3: CASSPDNVGNTIYF
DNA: TGTGCCAGCTCCCCGGACAATGTTGGAAACACCATATATTTT

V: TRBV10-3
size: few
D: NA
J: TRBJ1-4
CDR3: CAISPTGEGNEKLFF
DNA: TGTGCCATCAGTCCGACCGGAGAGGGTAATGAAAAACTGTTTTTT

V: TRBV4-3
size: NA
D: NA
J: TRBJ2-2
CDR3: CASSQEPRTGELFF
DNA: TGCGCCAGCAGCCAAGAACCCCGGACCGGGGAGCTGTTTTTT

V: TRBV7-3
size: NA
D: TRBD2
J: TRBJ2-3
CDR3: CASSPGGPLPDTQYF
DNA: TGTGCCAGCAGCCCGGGGGGGCCCCTCCCAGATACGCAGTATTTT

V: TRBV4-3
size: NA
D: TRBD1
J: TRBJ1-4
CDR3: CASSQVGTGVEKLFF
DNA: TGCGCCAGCAGCCAAGTCGGGACAGGGGTTGAAAAACTGTTTTTT

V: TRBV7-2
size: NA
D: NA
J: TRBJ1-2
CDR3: CASSPRTSGYTF
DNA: TGTGCCAGCAGCCCGAGGACATCTGGCTACACCTTC

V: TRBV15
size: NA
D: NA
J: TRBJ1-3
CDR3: CATRASGRVSGNTIYF
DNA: TGTGCCACCAGAGCCAGCGGTCGTGTCTCTGGAAACACCATATATTTT

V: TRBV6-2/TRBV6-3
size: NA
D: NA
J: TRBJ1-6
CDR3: CASSAGNSLPLHF
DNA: TGTGCCAGCAGTGCAGGGAATTCTCTACCCCTCCACTTT

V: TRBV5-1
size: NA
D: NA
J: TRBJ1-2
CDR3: CASGRGEIYGYTF
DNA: TGCGCCAGCGGCAGGGGAGAGATCTATGGCTACACCTTC

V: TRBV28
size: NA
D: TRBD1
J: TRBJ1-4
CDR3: CASSPSGTGNEKLFF
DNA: TGTGCCAGCAGTCCCTCCGGGACAGGGAATGAAAAACTGTTTTTT

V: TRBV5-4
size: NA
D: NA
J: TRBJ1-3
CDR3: CASSPSPPGYSGNTIYF
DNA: TGTGCCAGCAGCCCCTCCCCTCCAGGTTACTCTGGAAACACCATATATTTT

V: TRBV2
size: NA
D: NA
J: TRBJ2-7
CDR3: CASSHPGGARVYEQYF
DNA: TGTGCCAGCAGCCACCCGGGTGGAGCCCGGGTCTACGAGCAGTACTTC

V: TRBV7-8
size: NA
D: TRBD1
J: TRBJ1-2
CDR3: CASSLAQGKGYTF
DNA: TGTGCCAGCAGCTTAGCACAGGGGAAGGGCTACACCTTC

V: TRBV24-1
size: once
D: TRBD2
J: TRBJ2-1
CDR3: CATSDTSGGAHNEQFF
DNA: TGTGCCACCAGTGACACTAGCGGGGGGGCCCATAATGAGCAGTTCTTC

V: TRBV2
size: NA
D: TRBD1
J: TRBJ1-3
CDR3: CASRGGDRAGNTIYF
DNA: TGTGCCAGCAGGGGGGGGGACAGGGCTGGAAACACCATATATTTT

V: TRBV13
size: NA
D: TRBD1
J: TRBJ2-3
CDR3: CASSPSDRATDTQYF
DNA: TGTGCCAGCAGCCCGTCGGACAGGGCCACAGATACGCAGTATTTT

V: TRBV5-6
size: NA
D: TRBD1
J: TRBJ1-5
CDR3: CASSDGTATPYSNQPQHF
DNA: TGTGCCAGCAGTGACGGGACAGCGACCCCTTATAGCAATCAGCCCCAGCATTTT

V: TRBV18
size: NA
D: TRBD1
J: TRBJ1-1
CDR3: CASSPLGQVNTEAFF
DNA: TGTGCCAGCTCACCACTGGGACAGGTGAACACTGAAGCTTTCTTT

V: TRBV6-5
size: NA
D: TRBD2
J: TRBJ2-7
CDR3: CASSYRLADGSYEQYF
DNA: TGTGCCAGCAGTTACAGACTAGCGGATGGTTCCTACGAGCAGTACTTC

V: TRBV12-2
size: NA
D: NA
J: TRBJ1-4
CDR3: CASRLGEGNEKLFF
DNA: TGTGCAAGTCGCTTAGGAGAGGGTAATGAAAAACTGTTTTTT

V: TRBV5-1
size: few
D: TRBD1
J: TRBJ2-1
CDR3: CASSLARTGPYNEQFF
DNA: TGCGCCAGCAGCTTGGCCCGGACAGGGCCTTACAATGAGCAGTTCTTC

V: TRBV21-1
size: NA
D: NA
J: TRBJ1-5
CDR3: CASSKGGRGAETNSNQPQHF
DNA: TGTGCCAGCAGCAAAGGTGGACGAGGCGCCGAGACTAATAGCAATCAGCCCCAGCATTTT

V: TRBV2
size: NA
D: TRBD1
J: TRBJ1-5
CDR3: CASTRDRVGQPQHF
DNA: TGTGCCAGCACCCGGGACAGGGTCGGTCAGCCCCAGCATTTT

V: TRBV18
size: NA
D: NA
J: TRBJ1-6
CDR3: CASSQGSNSPLHF
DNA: TGTGCCAGCTCGCAGGGGTCGAATTCACCCCTCCACTTT

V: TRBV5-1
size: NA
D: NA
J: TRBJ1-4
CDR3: CASSLLPSTNEKLFF
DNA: TGCGCCAGCAGCTTATTACCGAGCACTAATGAAAAACTGTTTTTT

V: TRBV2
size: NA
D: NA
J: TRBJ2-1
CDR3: CASSAQLSYNEQFF
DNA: TGTGCCAGCAGTGCACAGCTCTCCTACAATGAGCAGTTCTTC

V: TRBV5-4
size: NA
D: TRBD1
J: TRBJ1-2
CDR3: CASSSIRGRNYGYTF
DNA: TGTGCCAGCAGCTCGATCAGGGGGCGCAACTATGGCTACACCTTC

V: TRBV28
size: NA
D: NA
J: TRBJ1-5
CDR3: CASSARGYSNQPQHF
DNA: TGTGCCAGCAGCGCTAGGGGATATAGCAATCAGCCCCAGCATTTT

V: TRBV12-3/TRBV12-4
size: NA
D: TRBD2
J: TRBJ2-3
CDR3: CASRSGADTQYF
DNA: TGTGCCAGCAGGAGCGGGGCGGATACGCAGTATTTT

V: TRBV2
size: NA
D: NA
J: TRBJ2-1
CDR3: CASSEGRGYNEQFF
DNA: TGTGCCAGCAGTGAGGGCAGGGGATACAATGAGCAGTTCTTC

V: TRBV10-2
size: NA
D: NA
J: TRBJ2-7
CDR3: CASIGGRYEQYF
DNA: TGCGCCAGCATCGGGGGACGGTACGAGCAGTACTTC

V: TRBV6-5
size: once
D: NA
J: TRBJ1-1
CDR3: CASSSPGIAEAFF
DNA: TGTGCCAGCAGTTCGCCGGGGATCGCTGAAGCTTTCTTT

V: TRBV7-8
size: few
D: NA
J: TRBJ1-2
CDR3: CASSLAAGRTNYGYTF
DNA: TGTGCCAGCAGCTTAGCGGCGGGACGAACTAACTATGGCTACACCTTC

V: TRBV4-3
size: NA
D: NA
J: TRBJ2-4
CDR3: CASSQTREGAIQYF
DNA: TGCGCCAGCAGCCAGACCCGAGAGGGAGCCATTCAGTACTTC